The rows below give T cell receptor beta chains drawn from one sample of a study of spatial heterogeneity in lung cancer. One entry per CDR3 protein results from TCRdb running MiXCR on the 5' RACE reads. Of about 2,100 distinct CDR3 sequences listed, 7.5% to 9.5% are singletons. The starting material was lung tumor tissue, obtained at surgery. These receptors came from a male donor with early-stage non-small cell lung cancer. Each CDR3 is given with its conserved first and last residue.

v_gene: TRBV5-1; j_gene: TRBJ2-5; CDR3aa: CASSTPGTETQYF
v_gene: TRBV18; j_gene: TRBJ2-3; CDR3aa: CASSPRGPPDTQYF
v_gene: TRBV14; j_gene: TRBJ2-3; CDR3aa: CASSQDKLAGDHTDTQYF
v_gene: TRBV28; j_gene: TRBJ2-6; CDR3aa: CASQQGGTGANVLTF
v_gene: TRBV7-9; j_gene: TRBJ2-3; CDR3aa: CASRAFEAGVSTDTQYF
v_gene: TRBV7-2; j_gene: TRBJ2-1; CDR3aa: CASSLGRSAGNEQFF
v_gene: TRBV5-8; j_gene: TRBJ2-5; CDR3aa: CASSLWEARQETQYF
v_gene: TRBV20-1; j_gene: TRBJ2-1; CDR3aa: CSARVDRGISEQFF
v_gene: TRBV15; j_gene: TRBJ1-5; CDR3aa: CATSIVSNQPQHF
v_gene: TRBV7-9; j_gene: TRBJ2-1; CDR3aa: CASSPVGNEQFF
v_gene: TRBV4-3; j_gene: TRBJ1-1; CDR3aa: CASSQVWNTEAFF
v_gene: TRBV7-2; j_gene: TRBJ1-4; CDR3aa: CASSLESAGATNEKLFF
v_gene: TRBV4-2; j_gene: TRBJ2-5; CDR3aa: CASSRGVQTVQETQYF
v_gene: TRBV28; j_gene: TRBJ2-7; CDR3aa: CASSDFGRTYEQYF
v_gene: TRBV9; j_gene: TRBJ2-1; CDR3aa: CASSAQGNTYNEQFF
v_gene: TRBV6-2/TRBV6-3; j_gene: TRBJ2-1; CDR3aa: CASSYPTDQLSSYNEQFF
v_gene: TRBV6-2/TRBV6-3; j_gene: TRBJ2-1; CDR3aa: CASSLGSGLALDEQFF
v_gene: TRBV4-3; j_gene: TRBJ1-2; CDR3aa: CASSQDAGQERPYGYTF
v_gene: TRBV28; j_gene: TRBJ1-4; CDR3aa: CASWDRGKKLFF
v_gene: TRBV4-3; j_gene: TRBJ1-2; CDR3aa: CASSQGEAYGYTF
v_gene: TRBV2; j_gene: TRBJ1-1; CDR3aa: CAKGGAQREAFF
v_gene: TRBV6-2/TRBV6-3; j_gene: TRBJ2-7; CDR3aa: CASSRPGGGVFEQYF
v_gene: TRBV5-4; j_gene: TRBJ2-3; CDR3aa: CASSIRGGGDTDTQYF
v_gene: TRBV12-3/TRBV12-4; j_gene: TRBJ2-7; CDR3aa: CASSLGQTYEQYF
v_gene: TRBV7-2; j_gene: TRBJ1-5; CDR3aa: CASSLSSRRSNQPQHF
v_gene: TRBV7-8; j_gene: TRBJ1-2; CDR3aa: CASSPDASGQGRDDGYTF
v_gene: TRBV7-2; j_gene: TRBJ1-1; CDR3aa: CASTLNSGDVEAFF
v_gene: TRBV7-2; j_gene: TRBJ1-2; CDR3aa: CASSLESRSYGYTF
v_gene: TRBV20-1; j_gene: TRBJ2-7; CDR3aa: CSAPDSGTSGDEQYF
v_gene: TRBV7-8; j_gene: TRBJ2-7; CDR3aa: CASSARTGVRYEQYF
v_gene: TRBV10-3; j_gene: TRBJ2-7; CDR3aa: CAKPGLGNRSSYEQYF